This passage covers 19 T cell receptor beta chains from one sample sequenced in a study of blood T cell repertoires in COVID-19. Clones were sequenced by immunoSEQ multiplex PCR, and TCRdb holds only the in-frame ones, with some missing. This sample has 25,000 or so clones, with under 95% found just once. The sequenced sample was peripheral blood. The source of these receptors is a woman in her forties or fifties with active COVID-19.

The V call is TRBV7-9, the J call TRBJ2-5; the match to TRBD2 covers 8 bases. This CDR3 has 18 residues. CDR1 and CDR2 (germline): SEHNR, FQNEAQ (reference sequence). With V trimmed by 5 bases and J by 2 bases, 16 bases remained unmatched. In DNA, the CDR3 is TGTGCCAGCAGCGCTCGGGGGGGCGGGAGGTCTCGGCAAGAGACCCAGTACTTC. Its translation: CASSARGGGRSRQETQYF.

The chain combines TRBV19 with TRBJ2-3; 9 bases are shared with TRBD2. V lost 7 bases and J lost 7; bases outside the gene matches: 12. The CDR3 has 15 amino acids. Germline V gene sequence: CDR1 LNHDA, CDR2 SQIVND (reference sequence). The CDR3: CASTSGMGSVNTQYF. The CDR3 coding sequence is TGTGCCAGTACTAGCGGGATGGGGAGTGTGAATACGCAGTATTTT. Full variable domain (remainder filled in from reference TRBV19 and TRBJ2-3): DGGITQSPKYLFRKEGQNVTLSCEQNLNHDAMYWYRQDPGQGLRLIYYSQIVNDFQKGDIAEGYSVSREKKESFPLTVTSAQKNPTAFYLCASTSGMGSVNTQYFGPGTRLTVL.

This sequence joins TRBV7-8 and TRBJ2-1, with D possibly being TRBD1 (5 bases). Per germline, CDR1 SGHVS and CDR2 FQNEAQ. V was shortened by 0 bases and J by 7 bases, with 10 bases between the two germline ends. The CDR3 length is 14 residues. The CDR3 here is CASSLAGLSNEQFF. The CDR3 coding sequence is TGTGCCAGCAGCTTAGCGGGGCTTTCAAATGAGCAGTTCTTC. Looking up the rest from reference TRBV7-8 and TRBJ2-1 gives the full variable domain: GAGVSQSPRYKVAKRGQDVALRCDPISGHVSLFWYQQALGQGPEFLTYFQNEAQLDKSGLPSDRFFAERPEGSVSTLKIQRTQQEDSAVYLCASSLAGLSNEQFFGPGTRLTVL.

A word on this clone: This CDR3 is also generated by other DNA sequences in the sample. This chain joins TRBV5-1 and TRBJ1-1, with D tentatively TRBD1 (5 bases). CDR1 is SGHRS and CDR2 is YFSETQ in the germline V gene. V gave up 0 bases and J gave up 5 bases, with 11 bases separating them. The CDR3 loop spans 14 amino acids. CDR3 residues: CASSLAGGGTEAFF. CDR3 in DNA: TGCGCCAGCAGCTTGGCCGGGGGAGGAACTGAAGCTTTCTTT.

The chain couples TRBV2 to TRBJ2-1; D call uncertain. Trimming pared 3 bases from V and 9 bases from J, leaving 6 bases between. The CDR3 covers 11 residues. From germline, CDR1 is SNHLY and CDR2 FYNNEI. CDR3 sequence reads: CASSEWSEQFF. As DNA, the CDR3 is TGTGCCAGCAGTGAGTGGAGTGAGCAGTTCTTC.

The CDR3 loop reads CASSYMGAGTGELFF. CDR3 nucleotides: TGTGCCAGCAGTTACATGGGGGCGGGCACCGGGGAGCTGTTTTTT. The chain links TRBV6-5 to TRBJ2-2; D is possibly TRBD1 (6 bases). The V end lost 2 bases, the J end lost 4 bases, and 11 bases lay between the germline ends. The CDR3 length is 15 residues. Germline CDR1 MNHEY, CDR2 SVGAGI.

The rearrangement links TRBV2 to TRBJ2-1, with 11 bases aligning to TRBD2. Germline CDR1 is SNHLY and CDR2 is FYNNEI. This CDR3 has 15 amino acids. Trimming took 7 bases from V and 9 from J; bases not matched to a gene: 11. CDR3 sequence: CASTPTSGSSGEQFF. In nucleotides, the CDR3 is TGTGCCAGCACTCCCACTAGCGGGAGTAGCGGTGAGCAGTTCTTC.

V and J are TRBV28 and TRBJ1-2; D is unclear. V lost 4 bases and J 0 bases, leaving 15 bases between the germline ends. Looked up from germline, CDR1 is MDHEN and CDR2 is SYDVKM. This CDR3 is built from 16 residues. CDR3 DNA: TGTGCCAGCAGTTCCCTGGAGACGGTTCCTAACTATGGCTACACCTTC. Protein product: CASSSLETVPNYGYTF.

CDR3: CAISESRGQGRSGNTIYF. CDR3 in DNA: TGTGCCATCAGTGAGTCGCGAGGACAGGGAAGATCTGGAAACACCATATATTTT. This sequence joins TRBV10-3 and TRBJ1-3; 8 nucleotides match TRBD1. The CDR3 is 18 residues long. From germline, CDR1 is ENHRY and CDR2 SYGVKD. The J segment lost 1 base and the V segment lost 0 bases, leaving 8 bases of the junction unmatched.

V is TRBV12-3 or TRBV12-4 and J is TRBJ1-5; the D is unclear. The CDR3 totals 13 residues. Trimming shortened V by 2 bases and J by 3 bases, and 5 bases separated the two germline ends. The CDR3 here is CASSLMANQPQHF. The CDR3 DNA follows: TGTGCCAGCAGTTTAATGGCCAATCAGCCCCAGCATTTT.

CDR3 DNA: TGTGCCAGCAGGCAGGTTCACGTGTCTCAGCCCCAGCATTTT. It codes for CASRQVHVSQPQHF. The rearrangement joins TRBV27 to TRBJ1-5; no definite D call. The germline gives CDR1 MNHEY, CDR2 SMNVEV (reference sequence). The CDR3 is 14 amino acids. V lost 6 bases and J 6 bases, leaving 15 bases between the germline ends.

The chain recombines TRBV6-6 with TRBJ1-2, with a possible D match to TRBD1 (5 bases). This CDR3 is built from 13 residues. Per the germline V gene, CDR1 is MNHNY and CDR2 is SVGAGI (reference sequence). The V and J ends lost 5 bases and 1 base respectively, with 8 bases between them. The CDR3 bases are TGTGCCAGCAGTCCCGACAGTAACTATGGCTACACCTTC. This gives the protein CASSPDSNYGYTF.

The chain combines TRBV19 with TRBJ1-2; TRBD1 aligns across 7 bases. The germline CDR1 and CDR2 sequences are LNHDA and SQIVND (reference sequence). The CDR3 totals 14 residues. J was trimmed by 3 bases and V by 4 bases; bases with no gene match: 5. The CDR3 here is CASSRQGPDYGYTF. In DNA, the CDR3 is TGTGCCAGTAGTAGACAGGGCCCTGACTATGGCTACACCTTC.

A single count supports this clone. The chain joins TRBV10-3 to TRBJ1-2; maybe TRBD1 (6 bases). V was pared by 6 bases and J by 4 bases, with 12 bases between. Looked up from germline, CDR1 is ENHRY and CDR2 is SYGVKD. The CDR3 loop spans 13 amino acids. The CDR3 is CAISSGASYGYTF. In DNA form, the CDR3 reads TGTGCCATCAGCTCAGGGGCGTCCTATGGCTACACCTTC.

The chain carries TRBV7-6 and TRBJ1-4; 7 bases agree with TRBD1. CDR1 SGHVS and CDR2 FNYEAQ come from the germline V gene. V dropped 0 bases and J dropped 5; count of bases not matched to a gene: 3. The CDR3 has 15 amino acids. CDR3 residues: CASSLAQGGNEKLFF. The CDR3 DNA reads TGTGCCAGCAGCTTAGCGCAAGGGGGCAATGAAAAACTGTTTTTT.

The V gene is TRBV15, the J gene TRBJ2-3, with TRBD2 identical over 7 bases. The CDR3 extends over 15 amino acids. Germline CDR1 LNHNV, CDR2 YYDKDF (reference sequence). The V gene end was trimmed by 0 bases and the J gene end by 1 base; junction bases not matched to a gene: 1. The CDR3 DNA sequence: TGTGCCACCAGCAGAGAAACTAGCGGCACAGATACGCAGTATTTT. Translating it yields CATSRETSGTDTQYF. The full variable domain, its missing parts supplied by reference TRBV15 and TRBJ2-3, is DAMVIQNPRYQVTQFGKPVTLSCSQTLNHNVMYWYQQKSSQAPKLLFHYYDKDFNNEADTPDNFQSRRPNTSFCFLDIRSPGLGDTAMYLCATSRETSGTDTQYFGPGTRLTVL.

This chain links TRBV2 with TRBJ2-5, with TRBD1 matching 9 bases. Germline V gives CDR1 SNHLY, CDR2 FYNNEI. This CDR3 has 15 amino acids. The V segment lost 5 bases and the J segment 5 bases; nucleotides outside the gene matches: 9. In DNA form, the CDR3 reads TGTGCCAGCAGTCCGGGACAGGGATTTGGGGAGACCCAGTACTTC. This encodes CASSPGQGFGETQYF. Full variable domain (outside the CDR3, taken from reference TRBV2 and TRBJ2-5): EPEVTQTPSHQVTQMGQEVILRCVPISNHLYFYWYRQILGQKVEFLVSFYNNEISEKSEIFDDQFSVERPDGSNFTLKIRSTKLEDSAMYFCASSPGQGFGETQYFGPGTRLLVL.

J is TRBJ2-3 and V is TRBV5-4; 9 bases map to TRBD1. The germline V gene encodes CDR1 SGHNT and CDR2 YYREEE (reference sequence). The V gene end was trimmed by 3 bases and the J gene end by 6 bases; junction bases not matched to a gene: 8. This CDR3 comprises 15 residues. Written as DNA, the CDR3 is TGTGCCAGCAGCTCCGGGACAGGGACATTTGATACGCAGTATTTT. Translation: CASSSGTGTFDTQYF.

The rearrangement uses TRBV6-2 or TRBV6-3 and TRBJ2-1, with unresolved D. The V end was cut by 4 bases, the J end by 3 bases, with 13 bases between. Looked up from germline, CDR1 is MNHEY and CDR2 is SVGEGT. The CDR3 sequence is 15 residues long. Written as DNA, the CDR3 is TGTGCCAGCAGTTTCGAGTCGTTCTTCTACAATGAGCAGTTCTTC. Translated, it gives CASSFESFFYNEQFF.